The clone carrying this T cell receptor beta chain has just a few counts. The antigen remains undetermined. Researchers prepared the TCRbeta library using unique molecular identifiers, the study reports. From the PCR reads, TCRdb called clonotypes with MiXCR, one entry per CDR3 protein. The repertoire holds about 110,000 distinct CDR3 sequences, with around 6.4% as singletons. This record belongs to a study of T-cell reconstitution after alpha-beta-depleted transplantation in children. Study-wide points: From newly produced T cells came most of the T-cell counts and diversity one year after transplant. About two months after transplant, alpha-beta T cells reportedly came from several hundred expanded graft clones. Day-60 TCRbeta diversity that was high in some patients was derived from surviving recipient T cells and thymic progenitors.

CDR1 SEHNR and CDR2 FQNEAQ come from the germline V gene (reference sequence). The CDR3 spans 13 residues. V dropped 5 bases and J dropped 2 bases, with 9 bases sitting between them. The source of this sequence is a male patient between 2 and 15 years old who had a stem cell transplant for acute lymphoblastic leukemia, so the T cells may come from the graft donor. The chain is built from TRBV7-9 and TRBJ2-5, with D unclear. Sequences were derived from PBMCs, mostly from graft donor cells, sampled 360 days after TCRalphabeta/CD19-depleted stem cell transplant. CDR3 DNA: TGTGCCAGCAGCCCTAGGGTTCAAGAGACCCAGTACTTC. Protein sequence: CASSPRVQETQYF.